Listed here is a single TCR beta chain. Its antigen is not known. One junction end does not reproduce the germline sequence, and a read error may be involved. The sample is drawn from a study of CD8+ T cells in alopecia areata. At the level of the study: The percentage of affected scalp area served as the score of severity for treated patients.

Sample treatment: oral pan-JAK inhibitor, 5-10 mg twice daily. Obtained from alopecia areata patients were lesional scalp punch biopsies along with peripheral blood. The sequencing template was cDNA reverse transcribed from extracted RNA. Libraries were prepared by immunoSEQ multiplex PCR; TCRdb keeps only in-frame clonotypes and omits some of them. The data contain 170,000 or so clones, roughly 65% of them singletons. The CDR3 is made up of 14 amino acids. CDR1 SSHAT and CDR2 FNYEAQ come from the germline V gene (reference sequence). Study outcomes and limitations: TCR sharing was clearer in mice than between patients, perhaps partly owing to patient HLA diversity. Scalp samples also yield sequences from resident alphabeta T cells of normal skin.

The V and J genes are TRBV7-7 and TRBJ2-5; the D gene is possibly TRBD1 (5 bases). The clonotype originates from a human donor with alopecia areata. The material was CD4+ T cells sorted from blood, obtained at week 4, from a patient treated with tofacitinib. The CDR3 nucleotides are TGTGCTAGCAGCTTAGGACACAGCCAAGAGACCCAGTACTTC. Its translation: CASSLGHSQETQYF.